What follows are 9 T cell receptor beta chains derived from one specimen sequenced in a study of identical twins (dated by TCRdb to the mid-2010s). Library generation was performed with 5' RACE. The listed sequencing device is Illumina HiSeq 2000. TCRdb took the public reads, trimmed them with fastp at Q25, ran MiXCR for clone calling and kept in-frame beta chains. Every distinct CDR3 protein forms one entry, paired with its most common genes and DNA. Recorded for this sample are approximately 500,000 distinct CDR3 sequences; 24% of them occurred a single time. 2.9% of the sample rests with the top ten. In addition, the sample was reused for a study of T cells expressing NK-cell markers.

The sample consisted of CD4+ T cells sorted from blood. The source is a woman aged 18-29 years in good health.

This clonotype has more than one count but fewer than ten. The chain uses TRBV20-1 and TRBJ2-7; 9 bases fit TRBD1. Unmatched junction bases numbered 9, after V lost 5 bases and J lost 1 base. The CDR3 has 15 residues. Germline lookup yields CDR1 DFQATT and CDR2 SNEGSKA (reference sequence). The CDR3 nucleotides read TGCAGTGCTTTATCCCCGGACAGGGGATCCTACGAGCAGTACTTC. This translates into CSALSPDRGSYEQYF.

The V gene is TRBV7-2, the J gene TRBJ2-1, with TRBD2 identical over 11 bases. The CDR3 covers 16 residues. J was trimmed by 7 bases and V by 4 bases; bases with no gene match: 9. Germline V gene sequence: CDR1 SGHTA, CDR2 FQGNSA. The CDR3 loop is CASSSYATSGSNEQFF. Here the CDR3 DNA reads TGTGCCAGCAGCTCCTACGCCACTAGCGGGAGTAATGAGCAGTTCTTC.

The chain is built from TRBV11-2 and TRBJ2-4, with 9 bases fitting TRBD1. The J segment lost 8 bases and the V segment lost 5 bases, leaving 16 bases of the junction unmatched. Germline-derived CDR1 and CDR2 are SGHAT and FQNNGV. The CDR3 is made up of 17 amino acids. CDR3 in amino acids: CASSRRGAGQGGDIQYF. CDR3 nucleotide sequence: TGTGCCAGCAGCCGGAGAGGAGCGGGACAGGGAGGGGACATTCAGTACTTC.

This clonotype was seen ten or more times. The chain carries TRBV12-3 or TRBV12-4 and TRBJ2-3; D may be TRBD2 (5 bases). The CDR3 runs 16 residues. Trimming shortened V by 4 bases and J by 1 base, and 15 bases separated the two germline ends. As DNA, the CDR3 is TGTGCCAGCAGTTCACACGAGGGCTACGGCACAGATACGCAGTATTTT. It is translated as CASSSHEGYGTDTQYF.

The genes are TRBV7-2 and TRBJ2-5; the D gene is possibly TRBD2 (5 bases). V lost 5 bases to trimming and J lost 5 bases, with 15 bases between them. The CDR3 has 14 residues. Germline CDR1 reads SGHTA; CDR2 reads FQGNSA. The CDR3 DNA follows: TGTGCCAGCAGCCCGGGGAAGGCCTGGGAGACCCAGTACTTC. It is translated as CASSPGKAWETQYF.

V usage is TRBV27 and J usage is TRBJ2-1, with 14 bases identical to TRBD2. The germline V gene encodes CDR1 MNHEY and CDR2 SMNVEV (reference sequence). The CDR3 consists of 15 residues. J gave up 9 bases and V 7 bases, and 8 bases lay outside the gene matches. Written as DNA, the CDR3 is TGTGCCAGCACCGGGACTAGCGGGAGAGGGGGTGAGCAGTTCTTC. Translated, it gives CASTGTSGRGGEQFF.

The chain couples TRBV3-1 to TRBJ2-1, with D tentatively TRBD2 (5 bases). Germline V lookup: CDR1 LGHDT, CDR2 YNNKEL (reference sequence). V was cut by 3 bases and J by 8 bases, with 20 bases left in between. CDR3 size: 16 residues. CDR3 nucleotide sequence: TGTGCCAGCAGCCACGTAGGACTCCTCCGTATCGATGAGCAGTTCTTC. This translates into CASSHVGLLRIDEQFF.

V is TRBV11-2 and J is TRBJ1-3; D gene unclear. The length of the CDR3 is 12 residues. Germline V gives CDR1 SGHAT, CDR2 FQNNGV. Trimming left V 5 bases short and J 9 bases short, with 11 bases between. CDR3 amino acids: CASSPRMRTIYF. The CDR3 DNA reads as TGTGCCAGCAGCCCACGAATGCGCACCATATATTTT.

This clonotype was detected only a few times. This chain uses TRBV20-1 with TRBJ2-1; TRBD2 matches 10 bases. Germline lookup yields CDR1 DFQATT and CDR2 SNEGSKA (reference sequence). CDR3 length: 16 residues. V lost 0 bases to trimming and J lost 7 bases; unmatched junction nucleotides: 9. The CDR3 region is CSARDPLAGEWNEQFF. In nucleotides, the CDR3 is TGCAGTGCTAGAGACCCCCTAGCGGGAGAATGGAATGAGCAGTTCTTC.